The sample holds many counts of the clone carrying this TCR beta chain. Its antigen is still unknown. This sample was included in a study of T-cell reconstitution after alpha-beta-depleted transplantation in children. Preparing the TCRbeta library involved the use of unique molecular identifiers. TCRdb fed the PCR reads into MiXCR, producing one record per CDR3 protein. The sample records 530,000 or so distinct CDR3 sequences, 25% to 30% being singletons. The CDR3 has 14 residues. In germline, CDR1 is SGHRS, CDR2 YFSETQ. Trimming cost V 2 bases and J 4 bases, with 10 bases left between them. Findings of the study overall: Several hundred graft clones that had expanded were reportedly the source of alpha-beta T cells about two months after transplant. Some patients' high day-60 TCRbeta diversity was attributed to recipient cells surviving conditioning. A year post-transplant, T-cell counts and diversity derived mostly from newly produced T cells.

The specimen was PBMCs, collected before TCRalphabeta/CD19-depleted stem cell transplant. This TCR was recovered from a boy younger than two with Wiskott-Aldrich syndrome, due to receive a stem cell transplant. The chain employs TRBV5-1 and TRBJ2-1; D possibly corresponds to TRBD2 (6 bases). The CDR3 DNA reads TGCGCCAGCAGCTTTGGCGGGACTTACAATGAGCAGTTCTTC. It specifies CASSFGGTYNEQFF.